These 14 T cell receptor beta chains came from one sample sequenced in a study of CD8+ T cells in alopecia areata. The treatment was: oral pan-JAK inhibitor, 5-10 mg twice daily. Extracted RNA was reverse transcribed, and the resulting cDNA served as sequencing template. The protocol was immunoSEQ multiplex PCR, while the TCRdb copy is restricted to in-frame clones and leaves out a portion. Of more than 95,000 clones in the sample, under 65% were seen once. Source: CD4+ T cells sorted from blood, taken at week 4, from a patient treated with tofacitinib. The receptors here all came from a human donor with alopecia areata.

The J gene is TRBJ2-7, the V gene TRBV30; D remains ambiguous. Trimming took off 0 bases at V and 5 bases at J, with 17 bases between the two ends. The CDR3 spans 15 residues. Germline CDR1 reads GTSNPN; CDR2 reads SVGIG (reference sequence). The chain's CDR3 is CAWSVGQSQPHEQYF. The CDR3 DNA sequence: TGTGCCTGGAGTGTTGGGCAGTCCCAACCCCACGAGCAGTACTTC. Using reference TRBV30 and TRBJ2-7 for the parts outside the CDR3, the full variable domain is SQTIHQWPATLVQPVGSPLSLECTVEGTSNPNLYWYRQAAGRGLQLLFYSVGIGQISSEVPQNLSASRPQDRQFILSSKKLLLSDSGFYLCAWSVGQSQPHEQYFGPGTRLTVT.

This clone has only one observation. CDR3: CASSQGAGYDEQFF. The CDR3 coding sequence is TGTGCCAGCAGCCAAGGGGCAGGGTACGATGAGCAGTTCTTC. The J gene is TRBJ2-1, the V gene TRBV7-3; D possibly corresponds to TRBD1 (5 bases). Trimming left V 5 bases short and J 8 bases short, with 16 bases between. The CDR3 is 14 residues long. Germline V gene lookup returns CDR1 SGHTA and CDR2 FQGTGA.

In its sample, this clone was seen many times. V gene TRBV6-6 combines with J gene TRBJ1-4; 7 positions agree with TRBD1. Trimming took 6 bases from V and 4 from J; bases not matched to a gene: 5. Germline assignment: CDR1 MNHNY and CDR2 SVGAGI (reference sequence). The CDR3 has 14 residues. The CDR3 sequence: CASSYRDSNEKLFF. DNA for the CDR3: TGTGCCAGCAGCTATAGGGACAGTAATGAAAAACTGTTTTTT.

V gene TRBV25-1 combines with J gene TRBJ2-3; D is ambiguous. V was trimmed by 2 bases and J by 6 bases, leaving 6 bases between them. Germline V lookup: CDR1 MGHDK, CDR2 SYGVNS. The CDR3 has 12 residues. In nucleotides, the CDR3 is TGTGCCAGCAGTGAACGGTGGGATACGCAGTATTTT. Translated, it gives CASSERWDTQYF.

The rearrangement joins TRBV9 to TRBJ2-5, with TRBD1 matching over 7 bases. CDR1 and CDR2 from the germline V gene are SGDLS and YYNGEE. The CDR3 has 15 amino acids. Trimming at V came to 4 bases and at J to 4 bases, leaving 10 bases not matched to a gene. CDR3 protein: CASSPTGLGGETQYF. CDR3 sequence (DNA): TGTGCCAGCAGCCCGACAGGGTTAGGGGGAGAGACCCAGTACTTC.

J is TRBJ2-5 and V is TRBV25-1; tentatively, D is TRBD1 (5 bases). The CDR3 spans 15 residues. V was trimmed by 0 bases and J by 5 bases, leaving 13 bases between them. Germline V gene lookup returns CDR1 MGHDK and CDR2 SYGVNS. For the CDR3, the DNA is TGTGCCAGCAGTGAATACGGCAGGGTTCGGGAGACCCAGTACTTC. It encodes CASSEYGRVRETQYF. The full variable domain, its missing parts supplied by reference TRBV25-1 and TRBJ2-5, is EADIYQTPRYLVIGTGKKITLECSQTMGHDKMYWYQQDPGMELHLIHYSYGVNSTEKGDLSSESTVSRIRTEHFPLTLESARPSHTSQYLCASSEYGRVRETQYFGPGTRLLVL.

The V gene is TRBV29-1, the J gene TRBJ2-7; D unresolved. V was clipped by 5 bases and J by 2 bases, with 16 bases between them. The CDR3 sequence is 14 residues long. Per the germline V gene, CDR1 is SQVTM and CDR2 is ANQGSEA. CDR3 in amino acids: CSVQWVGTPYEQYF. In DNA, the CDR3 is TGCAGCGTTCAATGGGTCGGCACGCCCTACGAGCAGTACTTC.

This clone was detected a few times. This chain connects TRBV5-6 to TRBJ1-2, with D tentatively TRBD1 (5 bases). The V end lost 0 bases, the J end lost 3 bases, and 9 bases lay between the germline ends. This CDR3 is 14 amino acids long. Looked up from germline, CDR1 is SGHDT and CDR2 is YYEEEE. The CDR3 loop is CASSLGGTDYGYTF. CDR3 in DNA: TGTGCCAGCAGCTTGGGGGGGACCGACTATGGCTACACCTTC.

The chain joins TRBV5-1 to TRBJ1-2; a weak D match, TRBD1 (6 bases). Germline V CDR1 and CDR2: SGHRS, YFSETQ. The V end was cut by 4 bases, the J end by 3 bases, with 16 bases between. The CDR3 has 15 residues. CDR3 amino acids: CASSPGNTGYYGYTF. The CDR3 region has the DNA TGCGCCAGCAGCCCGGGTAACACAGGGTACTATGGCTACACCTTC.

The chain employs TRBV5-1 and TRBJ2-5, with D perhaps TRBD1 (5 bases). CDR3 length: 12 amino acids. The V gene lost 5 bases and the J gene lost 1 base, with 6 bases spanning the gap. Per germline, CDR1 SGHRS and CDR2 YFSETQ. CDR3 amino acids: CASRTGQETQYF. CDR3 DNA sequence: TGCGCCAGCAGAACAGGCCAAGAGACCCAGTACTTC.

V is TRBV6-5 and J is TRBJ2-5, with TRBD1 matching 9 bases. V was pared by 6 bases and J by 5 bases, with 10 bases of the junction left unmatched. The length of the CDR3 is 15 residues. In germline, CDR1 is MNHEY, CDR2 SVGAGI. CDR3 sequence: CASSPLRTGDETQYF. The DNA of the CDR3 is TGTGCCAGCAGCCCCCTCAGGACAGGGGATGAGACCCAGTACTTC.

V and J are TRBV6-5 and TRBJ1-1, with D possibly being TRBD1 (6 bases). Germline assignment: CDR1 MNHEY and CDR2 SVGAGI. Between the trimmed V and J ends, which lost 8 bases and 8 bases, there was a span of 12 bases. CDR3 length: 11 amino acids. In nucleotides, the CDR3 is TGTGCCAGCGGCCGGGACATCGAAGCTTTCTTT. Its translation is CASGRDIEAFF.

The chain recombines TRBV29-1 with TRBJ1-4, with D tentatively TRBD1 (5 bases). The germline V and J ends were trimmed by 4 bases and 13 bases, with 22 bases remaining between them. This CDR3 comprises 14 residues. The germline CDR1 and CDR2 sequences are SQVTM and ANQGSEA. The CDR3 nucleotides read TGCAGCGTTGCGACCGGGACCCCATTCTGGAGACTGTTTTTT. Its translation: CSVATGTPFWRLFF. Based on the CDR3 plus reference TRBV29-1 and TRBJ1-4, the full variable domain is SAVISQKPSRDICQRGTSLTIQCQVDSQVTMMFWYRQQPGQSLTLIATANQGSEATYESGFVIDKFPISRPNLTFSTLTVSNMSPEDSSIYLCSVATGTPFWRLFFGSGTQLSVL.

The chain is built from TRBV6-6 and TRBJ1-2; D unclear. V lost 6 bases to trimming and J lost 6 bases, with 11 bases between them. This CDR3 is 12 amino acids long. CDR1 is MNHNY and CDR2 is SVGAGI in the germline V gene (reference sequence). As DNA, the CDR3 is TGTGCCAGCAGGTTAACCTCCCATGGCTACACCTTC. Amino acid sequence: CASRLTSHGYTF.